This entry features one T cell receptor (beta chain) sequence. Genomic DNA constituted the template upon which TCR beta VDJ and CDR3 profiling was performed. TCRdb ran MiXCR on the reads and lists one entry per CDR3 protein. Here the sample spans about 160,000 distinct CDR3 sequences, about two thirds being singletons. Patients sequenced had flow cytometry evidence of CD8+CD57+ cell expansion. This sample is drawn from a study of CD8+CD57+ T cells in acquired aplastic anemia. CDR3 length: 16 amino acids. The germline CDR1 and CDR2 sequences are SEHNR and FQNEAQ (reference sequence). The J segment lost 2 bases and the V segment lost 4 bases, leaving 4 bases of the junction unmatched.

The sample taken for sequencing was sorted CD4+, CD8+, or CD8+CD57+ T cells (not recorded which) from PBMCs. The chain couples TRBV7-9 to TRBJ2-5; 13 nucleotides line up with TRBD2. The origin of this receptor is a human donor with aplastic anemia. CDR3 DNA: TGTGCCAGCAGCTCGGGACTAGCGGGAACTCAAGAGACCCAGTACTTC. This translates into CASSSGLAGTQETQYF.